This TCR beta chain came from a study of molecular identifiers for immune sequencing clone quantification. Study-wide points: The study reportedly detected spiked Jurkat TCR RNA from one cell among approximately 1 million naive cells. Effector cells had over 99% of their molecules in clones above 20 RNA copies, while naive cells had under 1%.

TCRdb analysed the PCR reads with MiXCR anew, one entry per CDR3 protein. The data show tens of thousands of distinct CDR3 sequences, roughly 20% seen once. V dropped 0 bases and J dropped 0 bases, with 8 bases sitting between them. This CDR3 has 15 amino acids. Germline-derived CDR1 and CDR2 are SGHNT and YYREEE (reference sequence). Naive CD8 T cells were sorted as CD8+CD4-CCR7+CD45RA+. Comment on this clonotype: Its target is not known.

The clonotype originates from a human donor in good health. Some libraries in this study had Jurkat cell RNA spiked in. The rearrangement links TRBV5-4 to TRBJ2-3; TRBD2 might be the D (5 bases). The sequencing sample was made of naive CD8+ T cells from blood, with Jurkat cell RNA spiked in. Subset denoted: FACS-sorted CD8+CD4-CCR7+CD45RA+ naive T cells. In DNA, the CDR3 is TGTGCCAGCAGCTTGGGCGGGCCAAGCACAGATACGCAGTATTTT. Its translation is CASSLGGPSTDTQYF.